The present T cell receptor (beta chain) was sequenced within a study of shared clonotypes between healthy human individuals. The authors distributed each subset's genomic DNA evenly over several immunoSEQ plates. Some clones are missing from TCRdb's copy, which holds only in-frame ones; the method was immunoSEQ multiplex PCR. This table holds about 2 million clones, about 95% found once. The CDR3 runs to 18 residues. Naive CD8 cells, CD45RO-negative and positively selected for CCR7, excluded terminally differentiated effector memory CD45RA+ cells. The study drew its donors from healthy HIV-negative adults without recent acute infections or vaccinations.

The material sequenced was naive CD8+ T cells sorted from blood. The J gene is TRBJ2-1, the V gene TRBV12-1; TRBD2 is taken as the D call from the table, unchecked against the DNA. TRBV12-1 has pseudogene status. This clonotype originated in a man between 18 and 29 years old in good health. In nucleotides, the CDR3 is TGTGCCAGCAGCTTTGGCAGACCGGGACTAGTCCTTTACAATGAGCAGTTCTTC. This codes for CASSFGRPGLVLYNEQFF.